A selection of T cell receptor beta chains follows, all from one sample in a study of T cell responses to AZD1222 COVID-19 vaccine. The method was immunoSEQ multiplex PCR; TCRdb's version includes in-frame clones alone and lacks a portion of them. The sample yields 80,000 to 85,000 clones, approximately 90% seen once. Material: peripheral blood, obtained 28 days after the second AZD1222 dose. The receptors derive from an adult who received the AZD1222 COVID-19 vaccine. Both conserved end residues are part of each CDR3. The order of the fields is clone size, V gene, D gene, J gene, CDR3 length, CDR3 DNA, CDR3 protein. D genes are given only for firm matches. Expanded clones get a size class; other rows say once, few or many, or leave the size out.

abundance: .; v_gene: TRBV23-1; d_gene: TRBD1; j_gene: TRBJ2-6; len: 22; CDR3nt: TGCGCCAGCAGTCATAGCCCGGACAGGGGCGGAACGTTACACTCTGGGGCCAACGTCCTGACTTTC; CDR3aa: CASSHSPDRGGTLHSGANVLTF
abundance: .; v_gene: TRBV28; d_gene: .; j_gene: TRBJ1-1; len: 15; CDR3nt: TGTGCCAGCAGCCCTTGGGGCGATTTGGGCACTGAAGCTTTCTTT; CDR3aa: CASSPWGDLGTEAFF
abundance: .; v_gene: TRBV7-9; d_gene: TRBD1; j_gene: TRBJ2-6; len: 17; CDR3nt: TGTGCCAGCAGCTTACGGGGGACAGGCGGTAGGGCCAACGTCCTGACTTTC; CDR3aa: CASSLRGTGGRANVLTF
abundance: .; v_gene: TRBV6-5; d_gene: .; j_gene: TRBJ2-2; len: 15; CDR3nt: TGTGCCAGCAGTTGGAGTACAGCGAACACCGGGGAGCTGTTTTTT; CDR3aa: CASSWSTANTGELFF
abundance: .; v_gene: TRBV28; d_gene: .; j_gene: TRBJ2-3; len: 14; CDR3nt: TGTGCCAGCAGCTCCCCCTTAGAGACAGATACGCAGTATTTT; CDR3aa: CASSSPLETDTQYF
abundance: .; v_gene: TRBV29-1; d_gene: .; j_gene: TRBJ1-4; len: 12; CDR3nt: TGCAGCGTTTTAGGGAGGGCTGAAAAACTGTTTTTT; CDR3aa: CSVLGRAEKLFF
abundance: .; v_gene: TRBV7-9; d_gene: .; j_gene: TRBJ1-2; len: 13; CDR3nt: TGTGCCAGCAGTGACGGGACGGATTATGGCTACACCTTC; CDR3aa: CASSDGTDYGYTF
abundance: .; v_gene: TRBV11-2; d_gene: TRBD2; j_gene: TRBJ2-1; len: 17; CDR3nt: TGTGCCAGCAGCTTAGAAGGGAGCGGGAGGGCCGCTGATGAGCAGTTCTTC; CDR3aa: CASSLEGSGRAADEQFF
abundance: .; v_gene: TRBV27; d_gene: TRBD2; j_gene: TRBJ2-6; len: 17; CDR3nt: TGTGCCAGCAGACGGACTAGCGGGCACTCTGGGGCCAACGTCCTGACTTTC; CDR3aa: CASRRTSGHSGANVLTF
abundance: .; v_gene: TRBV9; d_gene: TRBD2; j_gene: TRBJ2-7; len: 16; CDR3nt: TGTGCCAGCAGCCAGACCAGCGGGAGGGCCATTTACGAGCAGTACTTC; CDR3aa: CASSQTSGRAIYEQYF
abundance: few; v_gene: TRBV10-3; d_gene: .; j_gene: TRBJ1-1; len: 14; CDR3nt: TGTGCCACCAAGAAGACAGACACAGGCACTGAAGCTTTCTTT; CDR3aa: CATKKTDTGTEAFF
abundance: .; v_gene: TRBV20-1; d_gene: .; j_gene: TRBJ2-5; len: 13; CDR3nt: TGCAGTGCTGGTGCGGCCAACCAAGAGACCCAGTACTTC; CDR3aa: CSAGAANQETQYF
abundance: .; v_gene: TRBV15; d_gene: .; j_gene: TRBJ2-5; len: 12; CDR3nt: TGTGCCACCGGCGCGCTCTGGGAGACCCAGTACTTC; CDR3aa: CATGALWETQYF
abundance: .; v_gene: TRBV9; d_gene: .; j_gene: TRBJ2-7; len: 15; CDR3nt: TGTGCCAGCAGCGTAGAGTATGGACTCAACTACGAGCAGTACTTC; CDR3aa: CASSVEYGLNYEQYF
abundance: .; v_gene: TRBV28; d_gene: .; j_gene: TRBJ2-4; len: 15; CDR3nt: TGTGCCAGCAGCATTCTCGGCCAGACGAAAAACATTCAGTACTTC; CDR3aa: CASSILGQTKNIQYF
abundance: .; v_gene: TRBV12-3/TRBV12-4; d_gene: .; j_gene: TRBJ1-5; len: 12; CDR3nt: TGTGCCAGCAGTATGCCGGATCAGCCCCAGCATTTT; CDR3aa: CASSMPDQPQHF
abundance: .; v_gene: TRBV18; d_gene: TRBD1; j_gene: TRBJ2-5; len: 13; CDR3nt: TGTGCCAGCGCGGACAGGGGAGGCGAGACCCAGTACTTC; CDR3aa: CASADRGGETQYF
abundance: once; v_gene: TRBV9; d_gene: TRBD2; j_gene: TRBJ2-5; len: 16; CDR3nt: TGTGCCAGCAGCGTAGGAGGACTAGCGGGACCCGAGACCCAGTACTTC; CDR3aa: CASSVGGLAGPETQYF
abundance: .; v_gene: TRBV18; d_gene: .; j_gene: TRBJ1-5; len: 13; CDR3nt: TGTGCCAGCTCCCCCGGGGGAAATCAGCCCCAGCATTTT; CDR3aa: CASSPGGNQPQHF
abundance: .; v_gene: TRBV28; d_gene: .; j_gene: TRBJ1-2; len: 15; CDR3nt: TGTGCCAGCAGTTTAAGTGTGGGGGTGGACTATGGCTACACCTTC; CDR3aa: CASSLSVGVDYGYTF
abundance: .; v_gene: TRBV21-1; d_gene: .; j_gene: TRBJ2-3; len: 19; CDR3nt: TGTGCCAGCAGCAAAGTGGATAGGGGAAGAGACTCGGACACAGATACGCAGTATTTT; CDR3aa: CASSKVDRGRDSDTDTQYF
abundance: .; v_gene: TRBV27; d_gene: TRBD2; j_gene: TRBJ2-1; len: 15; CDR3nt: TGTGCCAGCAGTTTACTAGCGGGAGGGTACAATGAGCAGTTCTTC; CDR3aa: CASSLLAGGYNEQFF
abundance: .; v_gene: TRBV18; d_gene: TRBD1; j_gene: TRBJ2-1; len: 15; CDR3nt: TGTGCCAGCTCACCACTGGGGGCAGGGGGCGGTGAGCAGTTCTTC; CDR3aa: CASSPLGAGGGEQFF
abundance: once; v_gene: TRBV3-1/TRBV3-2; d_gene: .; j_gene: TRBJ2-5; len: 12; CDR3nt: TGTGCCAGCAGCCATGTCGAAGAGACCCAGTACTTC; CDR3aa: CASSHVEETQYF
abundance: .; v_gene: TRBV5-4; d_gene: TRBD1; j_gene: TRBJ2-7; len: 15; CDR3nt: TGTGCCAGCAGCTTAGTAGGGACAGGGTCCCACGAGCAGTACTTC; CDR3aa: CASSLVGTGSHEQYF
abundance: once; v_gene: TRBV25-1; d_gene: TRBD2; j_gene: TRBJ2-1; len: 15; CDR3nt: TGTGCCAGCAGCCCGGGACTAGCGGTATACAATGAGCAGTTCTTC; CDR3aa: CASSPGLAVYNEQFF
abundance: .; v_gene: TRBV7-2; d_gene: .; j_gene: TRBJ2-7; len: 15; CDR3nt: TGTGCCAGCAGCGTGACAGGTCCTGGGACCTACGAGCAGTACTTC; CDR3aa: CASSVTGPGTYEQYF
abundance: .; v_gene: TRBV5-4; d_gene: TRBD2; j_gene: TRBJ2-1; len: 18; CDR3nt: TGTGCCAGCAGCCCGGGGGGACTAGCGATGAGCTCCTACAATGAGCAGTTCTTC; CDR3aa: CASSPGGLAMSSYNEQFF
abundance: .; v_gene: TRBV6-8; d_gene: .; j_gene: TRBJ1-6; len: 17; CDR3nt: TGTGCCACCCAACCCGGACCGAGATCTGGTCAGGATTCACCCCTCCACTTT; CDR3aa: CATQPGPRSGQDSPLHF
abundance: once; v_gene: TRBV20-1; d_gene: .; j_gene: TRBJ1-1; len: 13; CDR3nt: TGCAGTGCTAGTCTTCCAGGTAAGTATGAAGCTTTCTTT; CDR3aa: CSASLPGKYEAFF
abundance: .; v_gene: TRBV10-1; d_gene: TRBD2; j_gene: TRBJ2-7; len: 14; CDR3nt: TGCGCCAGCAGTGGGGCTAGCGGATTCTACGAGCAGTACTTC; CDR3aa: CASSGASGFYEQYF
abundance: .; v_gene: TRBV3-1/TRBV3-2; d_gene: .; j_gene: TRBJ1-2; len: 14; CDR3nt: TGTGCCAGCAGCCTAGCTTTGGGGGACTATGGCTACACCTTC; CDR3aa: CASSLALGDYGYTF
abundance: .; v_gene: TRBV7-6; d_gene: .; j_gene: TRBJ2-2; len: 16; CDR3nt: TGTGCCAGCAGCTTGGCAAGGGGCCCAAACACCGGGGAGCTGTTTTTT; CDR3aa: CASSLARGPNTGELFF
abundance: .; v_gene: TRBV9; d_gene: TRBD2; j_gene: TRBJ2-2; len: 18; CDR3nt: TGTGCCAGCAGCGCCCCTCCGGGAGGATCGGCGAACACCGGGGAGCTGTTTTTT; CDR3aa: CASSAPPGGSANTGELFF
abundance: once; v_gene: TRBV2; d_gene: .; j_gene: TRBJ2-1; len: 14; CDR3nt: TGTGCCAGCAGTGACCGGGACGATTTCGATGAGCAGTTCTTC; CDR3aa: CASSDRDDFDEQFF
abundance: .; v_gene: TRBV19; d_gene: TRBD1; j_gene: TRBJ1-5; len: 16; CDR3nt: TGTGCCAGTAGTCTATGGACAGGGGGCGAGAGTCAGCCCCAGCATTTT; CDR3aa: CASSLWTGGESQPQHF
abundance: .; v_gene: TRBV19; d_gene: TRBD2; j_gene: TRBJ2-3; len: 16; CDR3nt: TGTGCCAGTAGTATAATAGTAGCGGGAGCGATAGATACGCAGTATTTT; CDR3aa: CASSIIVAGAIDTQYF
abundance: few; v_gene: TRBV12-1; d_gene: .; j_gene: TRBJ1-1; len: 14; CDR3nt: TGTGCCAGCAGCACCGCGTCCGTTCGCGCGGATGCTTTCTTT; CDR3aa: CASSTASVRADAFF
abundance: .; v_gene: TRBV14; d_gene: .; j_gene: TRBJ2-5; len: 13; CDR3nt: TGTGCCAGCAGCCAAGATCTGTTCGAGACCCAGTACTTC; CDR3aa: CASSQDLFETQYF
abundance: .; v_gene: TRBV9; d_gene: .; j_gene: TRBJ2-2; len: 13; CDR3nt: TGTGCCAGCACTGGCCGGAACACCGGGGAGCTGTTTTTT; CDR3aa: CASTGRNTGELFF
abundance: .; v_gene: TRBV28; d_gene: TRBD2; j_gene: TRBJ2-2; len: 13; CDR3nt: TGTGCCAGCAGCCAAAGCGGGGCCGGGGAGCTGTTTTTT; CDR3aa: CASSQSGAGELFF
abundance: .; v_gene: TRBV15; d_gene: .; j_gene: TRBJ2-2; len: 14; CDR3nt: TGTGCCACCAGCAGAGGAGGGCAGACCGGGGAGCTGTTTTTT; CDR3aa: CATSRGGQTGELFF
abundance: .; v_gene: TRBV19; d_gene: TRBD2; j_gene: TRBJ2-7; len: 10; CDR3nt: TGTGACGGGGGGGGCTACGAGCAGTACTTC; CDR3aa: CDGGGYEQYF
abundance: .; v_gene: TRBV6-5; d_gene: .; j_gene: TRBJ2-1; len: 14; CDR3nt: TGTGCCAGCACCCCGGGGGACGGTTACAATGAGCAGTTCTTC; CDR3aa: CASTPGDGYNEQFF
abundance: .; v_gene: TRBV7-7; d_gene: .; j_gene: TRBJ1-3; len: 15; CDR3nt: TGTGCCAGCAGCTACGGACCAGGACCTGGAAACACCATATATTTT; CDR3aa: CASSYGPGPGNTIYF
abundance: few; v_gene: TRBV9; d_gene: TRBD2; j_gene: TRBJ2-3; len: 18; CDR3nt: TGTGCCAGCAGCGTCCTGGGGGTTGGGACTAAAGACACAGATACGCAGTATTTT; CDR3aa: CASSVLGVGTKDTDTQYF
abundance: .; v_gene: TRBV3-1/TRBV3-2; d_gene: .; j_gene: TRBJ1-1; len: 13; CDR3nt: TGTGCCAGCAGCTACACGGGGAACACTGAAGCTTTCTTT; CDR3aa: CASSYTGNTEAFF
abundance: .; v_gene: TRBV7-3; d_gene: .; j_gene: TRBJ2-3; len: 15; CDR3nt: TGTGCCAGCAGCTTGGGGGCCCGTGGGACAGATACGCAGTATTTT; CDR3aa: CASSLGARGTDTQYF
abundance: .; v_gene: TRBV4-3; d_gene: .; j_gene: TRBJ2-1; len: 15; CDR3nt: TGCGCCAGCAGCCTCCGAGCGGGCTCCTACAATGAGCAGTTCTTC; CDR3aa: CASSLRAGSYNEQFF
abundance: .; v_gene: TRBV6-5; d_gene: TRBD2; j_gene: TRBJ2-3; len: 16; CDR3nt: TGTGCCAGCAGTTCCCCTAGCGGGAGGGGCACAGATACGCAGTATTTT; CDR3aa: CASSSPSGRGTDTQYF